This is a list of T cell receptor beta chains from one sample in a study of blood T cell repertoires in COVID-19. Measured with immunoSEQ multiplex PCR; TCRdb has only the in-frame clones, and not every one. The sample shows 150,000 to 200,000 clones, about 80% of them seen only once. Material for sequencing was peripheral blood. The receptors shown here come from a woman in her forties with COVID-19, enrolled during active disease. Both conserved end residues are part of each CDR3. The order of the fields is D gene, J gene, clone size, V gene, CDR3 protein, CDR3 DNA. D genes are given only for firm matches. Only some rows state a clone size, as once, few, many or a class for expanded clones.

>NA|TRBJ1-2|once|TRBV29-1
CSVRQSYGYTF
TGCAGCGTGCGACAGAGCTATGGCTACACCTTC
>NA|TRBJ2-7|NA|TRBV29-1
CSVGGSYEQYF
TGCAGCGTTGGTGGCAGCTACGAGCAGTACTTC
>NA|TRBJ1-1|NA|TRBV7-8
CASSLSGNTEAFF
TGTGCCAGCAGCTTAAGCGGGAACACTGAAGCTTTCTTT
>NA|TRBJ2-1|NA|TRBV11-2
CASSSNYGENEQFF
TGTGCCAGCAGCTCCAACTACGGGGAAAATGAGCAGTTCTTC
>NA|TRBJ2-3|NA|TRBV9
CASSVSPVPPQYF
TGTGCCAGCAGCGTATCCCCGGTTCCGCCGCAGTATTTT
>TRBD1|TRBJ2-1|NA|TRBV28
CASSPLRGGTGVYNEQFF
TGTGCCAGCAGTCCTTTACGGGGTGGGACAGGGGTCTACAATGAGCAGTTCTTC
>NA|TRBJ1-1|NA|TRBV29-1
CSVDQGGDTEAFF
TGCAGCGTTGACCAGGGTGGGGACACTGAAGCTTTCTTT
>NA|TRBJ1-1|NA|TRBV27
CASSLSYGTEAFF
TGTGCCAGCAGTTTATCGTACGGCACTGAAGCTTTCTTT
>NA|TRBJ1-3|NA|TRBV19
CASSRRDSGNTIYF
TGTGCCAGTAGTAGGCGGGACTCTGGAAACACCATATATTTT
>NA|TRBJ2-6|NA|TRBV7-6
CASSLPPSGANVLTF
TGTGCCAGCAGCCTCCCTCCTTCCGGGGCCAACGTCCTGACTTTC
>NA|TRBJ1-4|NA|TRBV7-2
CASSLAGRSGEKLFF
TGTGCCAGCAGCTTAGCGGGCAGGAGCGGCGAAAAACTGTTTTTT
>TRBD1|TRBJ2-7|NA|TRBV9
CASSTKYGTGERWVSYEQYF
TGTGCCAGCTCCACCAAATACGGGACAGGGGAAAGATGGGTCTCCTACGAGCAGTACTTC
>NA|TRBJ1-5|NA|TRBV24-1
CATSTGGLGNQPQHF
TGTGCCACCAGTACGGGGGGTTTGGGCAATCAGCCCCAGCATTTT
>NA|TRBJ2-5|NA|TRBV12-3/TRBV12-4
CASSFGGAETQYF
TGTGCCAGCAGTTTTGGGGGCGCAGAGACCCAGTACTTC
>TRBD2|TRBJ2-1|few|TRBV18
CASSGTSGNNEQFF
TGTGCCAGCTCAGGGACTAGCGGGAACAATGAGCAGTTCTTC
>NA|TRBJ1-1|NA|TRBV10-3
CAISAEGTEAFF
TGTGCCATCAGTGCCGAGGGAACGGAAGCTTTCTTT
>TRBD1|TRBJ1-2|NA|TRBV7-3
CASSRNGGATGTYGYTF
TGTGCCAGCAGCCGAAACGGGGGGGCGACAGGGACCTATGGCTACACCTTC
>NA|TRBJ1-1|NA|TRBV20-1
CSANEGRGLVGF
TGCAGTGCTAATGAAGGTCGGGGGTTGGTCGGCTTT
>NA|TRBJ2-2|NA|TRBV15
CATSPWTVNTGELFF
TGTGCCACCTCTCCTTGGACAGTGAACACCGGGGAGCTGTTTTTT
>NA|TRBJ2-7|NA|TRBV2
CASITVTDYEQYF
TGTGCCAGCATCACCGTGACAGACTACGAGCAGTACTTC
>NA|TRBJ2-1|NA|TRBV28
CASSLKAGEQFF
TGTGCCAGCAGCCTCAAGGCGGGCGAGCAGTTCTTC
>NA|TRBJ2-2|NA|TRBV7-6
CASSSPSGGTGELFF
TGTGCCAGCAGCTCCCCCTCCGGGGGAACCGGGGAGCTGTTTTTT
>NA|TRBJ2-5|NA|TRBV27
CASTASRQSQQETQYF
TGTGCCAGCACTGCTTCGCGACAGAGTCAACAAGAGACCCAGTACTTC
>TRBD1|TRBJ1-5|NA|TRBV25-1
CASSATGVGQPQHF
TGTGCCAGCAGTGCAACAGGGGTGGGTCAGCCCCAGCATTTT
>TRBD2|TRBJ2-1|NA|TRBV4-1
CASSPRSASGGARQFF
TGCGCCAGCAGCCCTAGGTCGGCTAGCGGGGGGGCGCGGCAGTTCTTC
>NA|TRBJ2-5|NA|TRBV2
CASADWTRQETQYF
TGTGCCAGCGCTGATTGGACTCGCCAAGAGACCCAGTACTTC
>TRBD1|TRBJ1-3|NA|TRBV27
CASSLRGGGKVAGNTIYF
TGTGCCAGCAGTTTACGAGGGGGCGGGAAGGTCGCTGGAAACACCATATATTTT
>NA|TRBJ1-2|NA|TRBV7-9
CASSTPTPRGSSFYGYTF
TGTGCCAGCAGCACACCAACCCCTCGGGGGTCCTCCTTCTATGGCTACACCTTC
>TRBD1|TRBJ1-2|NA|TRBV30
CAWSVLKGAGGYTF
TGTGCCTGGAGTGTACTTAAGGGGGCTGGAGGCTACACCTTC
>TRBD2|TRBJ2-5|NA|TRBV4-1
CASSRRLGGEGLQETQYF
TGCGCCAGCAGCCGCCGACTGGGCGGGGAGGGCCTCCAAGAGACCCAGTACTTC
>NA|TRBJ1-3|NA|TRBV28
CASSLSGNTIYF
TGTGCCAGCAGTTTATCAGGAAACACCATATATTTT
>NA|TRBJ1-2|many|TRBV4-2
CASSQDSGSRGGGYTF
TGTGCCAGCAGCCAAGATAGTGGCAGCCGCGGAGGTGGCTACACCTTC
>NA|TRBJ2-3|NA|TRBV5-4
CASSPPPLGRGWDTQYF
TGTGCCAGCAGCCCCCCGCCCTTAGGACGGGGTTGGGATACGCAGTATTTT
>TRBD2|TRBJ2-7|few|TRBV7-6
CASSLNIWRETHHEQYF
TGTGCCAGCAGCTTAAATATCTGGCGGGAGACCCACCACGAGCAGTACTTC
>NA|TRBJ1-1|NA|TRBV9
CASSVGPAGTEAFF
TGTGCCAGCAGCGTAGGGCCAGCAGGCACTGAAGCTTTCTTT
>TRBD1|TRBJ1-4|NA|TRBV6-5
CASSPGQDNEKLFF
TGTGCCAGCAGCCCGGGACAGGACAATGAAAAACTGTTTTTT